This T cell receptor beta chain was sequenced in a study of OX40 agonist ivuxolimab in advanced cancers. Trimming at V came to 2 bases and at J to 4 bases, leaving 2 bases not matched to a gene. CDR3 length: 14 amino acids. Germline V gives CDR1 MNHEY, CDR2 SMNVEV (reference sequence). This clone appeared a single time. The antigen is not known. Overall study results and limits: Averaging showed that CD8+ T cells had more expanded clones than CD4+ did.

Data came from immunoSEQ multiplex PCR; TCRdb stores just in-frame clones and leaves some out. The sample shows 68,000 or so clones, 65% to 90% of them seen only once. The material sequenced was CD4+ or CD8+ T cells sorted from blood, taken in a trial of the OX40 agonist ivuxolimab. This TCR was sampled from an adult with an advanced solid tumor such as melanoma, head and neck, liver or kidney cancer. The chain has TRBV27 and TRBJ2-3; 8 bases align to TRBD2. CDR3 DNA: TGTGCCAGCAGTTTAGCGGGGGGCGCAGATACGCAGTATTTT. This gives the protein CASSLAGGADTQYF.